These T cell receptor beta chains were read from a single sample in a study of blood T cell repertoires in COVID-19. This table comes from immunoSEQ multiplex PCR, and its TCRdb copy is limited to in-frame clones, with some not included. Among around 110,000 clones, over 75% were seen once, and the ten largest hold 15% to 20%. The source material was peripheral blood. The receptors derive from a man aged 60 to 69 with active or convalescent COVID-19. Each CDR3 is given with its conserved first and last residue. D genes are given only for firm matches. Clone size is stated in some rows and not others, as once, few, many or a class when expanded.

TRBJ2-7,TRBV24-1,.,.,TGTGCCACCAGTGCTCCCCAGGGCCAGCAGTACTTC,CATSAPQGQQYF
TRBJ1-2,TRBV20-1,.,.,TGCAGTGCTAGAGAGAGACAGGTACACACCTTC,CSARERQVHTF
TRBJ2-3,TRBV7-9,TRBD2,.,TGTGCCAGCAGCTTAAGTGGGAGGGCAGATACGCAGTATTTT,CASSLSGRADTQYF
TRBJ2-5,TRBV6-5,TRBD2,.,TGTGCCAGCAGGGGACTACTACAAGAGACCCAGTACTTC,CASRGLLQETQYF
TRBJ2-2,TRBV9,.,.,TGTGCCAGCAGCGTACGGGGGGCTCGGACCGGGGAGCTGTTTTTT,CASSVRGARTGELFF
TRBJ2-7,TRBV10-1,.,.,TGCGCCAGCAAGAGAAACGGGAGCAACGAGCAGTACTTC,CASKRNGSNEQYF
TRBJ1-2,TRBV29-1,.,.,TGCAGCGCCCTCGGATTGACAGTCTATGGCTACACCTTC,CSALGLTVYGYTF
TRBJ2-7,TRBV7-2,.,.,TGTGCCAGCAGCCACGACAGGTCCTTATTCTACGAGCAGTACTTC,CASSHDRSLFYEQYF
TRBJ1-1,TRBV19,.,.,TGTGCCAGTAGTACCCGACTGGAGCAAGCTTTCTTT,CASSTRLEQAFF
TRBJ2-5,TRBV19,TRBD2,once,TGTGCCAGTAGTGGCGGGAGAGGGGAGACCCAGTACTTC,CASSGGRGETQYF
TRBJ2-7,TRBV18,TRBD2,.,TGTGCCAGCTCACCCGGGACTAGCGGCTACGAGCAGTACTTC,CASSPGTSGYEQYF
TRBJ2-7,TRBV28,TRBD2,.,TGTGCCAGCAGTACCTCCGGGACTAGCGGGAGGGCGGGGTACTTC,CASSTSGTSGRAGYF
TRBJ2-5,TRBV4-1,TRBD2,.,TGCGCCAGCAGCCAACCACTAGCGGGGACCCAGTACTTC,CASSQPLAGTQYF
TRBJ2-3,TRBV6-2/TRBV6-3,.,few,TGTGCCAGCAGTTTCTCAGATACGCAGTATTTT,CASSFSDTQYF
TRBJ2-5,TRBV19,TRBD2,.,TGTGCCAGCCGCCCCGGGGGGGGACTGAGGGAGACCCAGTACTTC,CASRPGGGLRETQYF
TRBJ2-7,TRBV2,TRBD1,.,TGTGCCGGATCCGAAGGACAGGGGGGACACCTGTACTTC,CAGSEGQGGHLYF
TRBJ2-2,TRBV5-4,TRBD1,.,TGTGCCAGCAGCTCTGGACAGGGGGCGAGAGTCGGGGAGCTGTTTTTT,CASSSGQGARVGELFF